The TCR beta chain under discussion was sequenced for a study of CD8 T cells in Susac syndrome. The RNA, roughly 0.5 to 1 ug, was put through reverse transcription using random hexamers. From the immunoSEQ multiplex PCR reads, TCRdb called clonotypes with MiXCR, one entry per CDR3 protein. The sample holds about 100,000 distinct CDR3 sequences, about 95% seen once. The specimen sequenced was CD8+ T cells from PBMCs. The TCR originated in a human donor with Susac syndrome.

The DNA of the CDR3 is TGTGCCAGCAGTGTTAACGAGCAGTACTTC. Translated, it gives CASSVNEQYF. The V gene is TRBV2, the J gene TRBJ2-7; the D is unclear. V was cut by 4 bases and J by 5 bases, with 3 bases left in between. The CDR3 is made up of 10 amino acids. Germline CDR1 and CDR2: SNHLY and FYNNEI.